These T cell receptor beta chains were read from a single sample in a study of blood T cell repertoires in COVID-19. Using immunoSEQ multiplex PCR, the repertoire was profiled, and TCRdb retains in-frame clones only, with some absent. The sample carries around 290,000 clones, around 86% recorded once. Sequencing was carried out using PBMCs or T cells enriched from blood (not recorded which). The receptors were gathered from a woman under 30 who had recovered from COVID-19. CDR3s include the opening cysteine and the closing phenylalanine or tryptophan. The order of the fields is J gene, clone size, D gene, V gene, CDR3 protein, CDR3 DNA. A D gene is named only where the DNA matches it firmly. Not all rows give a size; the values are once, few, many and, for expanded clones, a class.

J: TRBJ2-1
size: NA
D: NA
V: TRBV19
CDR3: CASSISGRSSYNEQFF
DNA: TGTGCCAGTAGTATAAGTGGCCGAAGCTCCTACAATGAGCAGTTCTTC

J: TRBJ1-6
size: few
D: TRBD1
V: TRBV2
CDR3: CASRTGKGSPLHF
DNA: TGTGCCAGTCGGACAGGGAAAGGATCACCCCTCCACTTT

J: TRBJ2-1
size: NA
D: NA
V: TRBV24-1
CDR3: CATSESVGGTYNEQFF
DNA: TGTGCCACCAGTGAATCGGTGGGGGGAACCTACAATGAGCAGTTCTTC

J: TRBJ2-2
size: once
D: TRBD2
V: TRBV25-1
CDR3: CASSDLGGGNTGELFF
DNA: TGTGCCAGCAGTGACCTCGGGGGGGGAAACACCGGGGAGCTGTTTTTT

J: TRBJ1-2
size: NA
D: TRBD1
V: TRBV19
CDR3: CASSIFSRTGRYGYTF
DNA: TGTGCCAGTAGTATTTTTTCGAGGACAGGGAGGTATGGCTACACCTTC

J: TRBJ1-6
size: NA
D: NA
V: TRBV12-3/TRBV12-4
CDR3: CASSFGVNSPLHF
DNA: TGTGCCAGCAGTTTTGGAGTTAATTCACCCCTCCACTTT

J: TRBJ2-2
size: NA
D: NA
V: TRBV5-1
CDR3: CASSLTGTGELFF
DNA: TGCGCCAGCAGCTTGACAGGGACCGGGGAGCTGTTTTTT

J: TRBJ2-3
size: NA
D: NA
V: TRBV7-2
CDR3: CASSSRGSSPGTQYF
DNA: TGTGCCAGCAGCAGCCGAGGGAGTTCACCCGGTACGCAGTATTTT

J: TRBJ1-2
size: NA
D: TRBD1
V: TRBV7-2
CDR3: CASSSRTGLYGYTF
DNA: TGTGCCAGCAGCTCCCGGACAGGCCTCTATGGCTACACCTTC

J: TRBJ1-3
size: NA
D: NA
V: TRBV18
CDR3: CASSPIPRVFENTIYF
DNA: TGTGCCAGCTCACCAATACCCCGGGTCTTCGAAAACACCATATATTTT

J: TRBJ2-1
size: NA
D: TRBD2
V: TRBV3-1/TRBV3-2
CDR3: CASSPGLAGPKEFF
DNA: TGTGCCAGCAGCCCGGGACTAGCGGGGCCGAAGGAGTTCTTC

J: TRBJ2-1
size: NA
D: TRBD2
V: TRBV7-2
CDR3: CASQLTPAALGTSSGEQFF
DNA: TGTGCCAGCCAGCTTACCCCCGCGGCTCTCGGGACTAGTTCCGGTGAGCAGTTCTTC

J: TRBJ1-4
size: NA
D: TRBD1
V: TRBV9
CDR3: CASSARTGSSTNEKLFF
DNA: TGTGCCAGCAGCGCCCGGACAGGGTCCTCAACTAATGAAAAACTGTTTTTT

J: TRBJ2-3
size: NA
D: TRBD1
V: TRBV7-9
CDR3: CASSSRTGEEADTQYF
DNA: TGTGCCAGCAGCTCCCGGACAGGGGAGGAGGCAGATACGCAGTATTTT

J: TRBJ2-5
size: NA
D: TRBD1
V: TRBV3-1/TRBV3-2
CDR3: CASSHASGGKTQYF
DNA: TGTGCCAGCAGCCACGCTTCAGGGGGAAAGACCCAGTACTTC

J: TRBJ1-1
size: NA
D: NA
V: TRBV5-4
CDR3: CASSPPSGRVTEAFF
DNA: TGTGCCAGCAGCCCCCCCTCCGGGAGAGTCACTGAAGCTTTCTTT

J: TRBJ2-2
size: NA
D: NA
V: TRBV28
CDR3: CASTFRGGEITGELFF
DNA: TGTGCCAGCACTTTCAGGGGCGGAGAGATCACCGGGGAGCTGTTTTTT

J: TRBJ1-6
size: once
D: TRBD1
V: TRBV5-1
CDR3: CASTLGTGGASPLHF
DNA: TGCGCCAGCACCTTAGGGACAGGGGGTGCTTCACCCCTCCACTTT

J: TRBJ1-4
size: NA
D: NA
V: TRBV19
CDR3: CASTGIVNEKLFF
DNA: TGTGCCAGTACCGGGATTGTCAATGAAAAACTGTTTTTT

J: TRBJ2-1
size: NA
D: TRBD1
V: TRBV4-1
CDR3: CASSHLPYRGVYNEQFF
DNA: TGCGCCAGCAGCCACCTTCCGTACAGGGGGGTCTACAATGAGCAGTTCTTC

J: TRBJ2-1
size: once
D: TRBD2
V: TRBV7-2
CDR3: CASSSSGTHSYNEQFF
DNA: TGTGCCAGCAGCTCAAGCGGGACTCACTCCTACAATGAGCAGTTCTTC

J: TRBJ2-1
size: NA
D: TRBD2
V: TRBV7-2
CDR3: CASSLFLAGGGTYNEQFF
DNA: TGTGCCAGCAGCTTATTTCTAGCGGGGGGGGGCACCTACAATGAGCAGTTCTTC

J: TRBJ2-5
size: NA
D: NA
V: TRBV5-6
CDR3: CASSLNLAGVVETQYF
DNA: TGTGCCAGCAGCTTGAATCTAGCTGGCGTTGTAGAGACCCAGTACTTC

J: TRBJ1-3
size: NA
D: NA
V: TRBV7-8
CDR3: CASSLSTWSPGNTIYF
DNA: TGTGCCAGCAGCTTAAGCACCTGGAGCCCTGGAAACACCATATATTTT

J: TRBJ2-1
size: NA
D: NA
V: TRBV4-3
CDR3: CASSQVPGSYNEQFF
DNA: TGCGCCAGCAGCCAAGTGCCAGGGTCCTACAATGAGCAGTTCTTC

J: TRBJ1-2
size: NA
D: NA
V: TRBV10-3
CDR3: CAISDRYGYTF
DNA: TGTGCCATCAGTGATCGCTATGGCTACACCTTC

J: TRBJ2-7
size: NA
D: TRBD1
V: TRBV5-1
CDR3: CASSLQGQSSYEQYF
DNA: TGCGCCAGCAGCTTGCAGGGACAGAGCTCCTACGAGCAGTACTTC

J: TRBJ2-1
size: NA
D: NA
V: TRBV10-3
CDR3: CATYHSNEQFF
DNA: TGTGCCACCTACCATTCCAATGAGCAGTTCTTC

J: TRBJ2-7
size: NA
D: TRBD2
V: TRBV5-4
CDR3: CASSHGGLAGPYEQYF
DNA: TGTGCCAGCAGCCATGGGGGACTAGCGGGACCCTACGAGCAGTACTTC

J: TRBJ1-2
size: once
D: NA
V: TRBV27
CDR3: CASSQSGGENYGYTF
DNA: TGTGCCAGCAGCCAGTCGGGGGGGGAAAACTATGGCTACACCTTC

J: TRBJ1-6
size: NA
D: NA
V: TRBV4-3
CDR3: CASSQDAGQLYGRGSPLHF
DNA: TGCGCCAGCAGCCAAGATGCTGGACAGCTTTATGGTCGGGGTTCACCCCTCCACTTT

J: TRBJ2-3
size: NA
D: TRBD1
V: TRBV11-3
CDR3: CASSWGQSTDTQYF
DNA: TGTGCCAGCAGCTGGGGACAGAGCACAGATACGCAGTATTTT

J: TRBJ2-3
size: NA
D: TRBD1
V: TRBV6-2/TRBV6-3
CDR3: CASSYSTGAQYF
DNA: TGTGCCAGCAGTTACTCGACAGGGGCGCAGTATTTT

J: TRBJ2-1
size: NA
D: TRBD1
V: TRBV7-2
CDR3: CASRRPSGQGYEQFF
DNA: TGTGCCAGCAGGCGCCCCTCGGGACAGGGATATGAGCAGTTCTTC

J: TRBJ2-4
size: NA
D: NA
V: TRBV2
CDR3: CASSPRNQGRKNIQYF
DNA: TGTGCCAGCAGTCCACGAAACCAGGGGCGTAAAAACATTCAGTACTTC

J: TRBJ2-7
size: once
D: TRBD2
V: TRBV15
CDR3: CATSRDPGRTYEQYF
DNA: TGTGCCACCAGCAGAGATCCCGGGAGGACCTACGAGCAGTACTTC

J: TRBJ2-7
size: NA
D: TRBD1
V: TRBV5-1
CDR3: CASSPGTGPSYEQYF
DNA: TGCGCCAGCAGCCCCGGGACAGGGCCCTCCTACGAGCAGTACTTC

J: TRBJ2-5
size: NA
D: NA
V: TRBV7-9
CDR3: CASSRASGVETQYF
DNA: TGTGCCAGCAGCCGTGCTTCGGGAGTTGAGACCCAGTACTTC

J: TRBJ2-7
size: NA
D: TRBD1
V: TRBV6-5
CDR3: CATTGTGIEQYF
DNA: TGTGCCACTACCGGGACAGGGATCGAGCAGTACTTC

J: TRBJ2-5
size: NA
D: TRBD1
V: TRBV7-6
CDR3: CASREDRYSQETQYF
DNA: TGTGCCAGCAGGGAGGACAGGTATTCCCAAGAGACCCAGTACTTC

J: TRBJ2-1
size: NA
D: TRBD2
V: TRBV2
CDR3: CASLSGRSPGEQFF
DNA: TGTGCCAGCTTGAGCGGGAGGTCCCCAGGTGAGCAGTTCTTC

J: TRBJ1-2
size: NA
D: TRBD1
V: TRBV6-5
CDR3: CASSRTGEGYTF
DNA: TGTGCCAGCAGCCGGACAGGGGAAGGCTACACCTTC

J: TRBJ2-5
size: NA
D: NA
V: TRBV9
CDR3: CASSLRAPGPLETQYF
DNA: TGTGCCAGCAGCCTCAGGGCTCCGGGTCCTCTCGAGACCCAGTACTTC

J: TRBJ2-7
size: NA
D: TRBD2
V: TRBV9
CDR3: CASRPRPRTSGVGHEQYF
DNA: TGTGCCAGCAGGCCTAGGCCCCGGACTAGCGGAGTCGGCCACGAGCAGTACTTC

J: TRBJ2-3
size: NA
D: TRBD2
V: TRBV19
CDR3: CASSLTSGRAADTQYF
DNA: TGTGCCAGTAGTCTAACTAGCGGGAGGGCCGCAGATACGCAGTATTTT

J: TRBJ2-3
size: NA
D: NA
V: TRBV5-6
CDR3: CASSSEYRAVSTDTQYF
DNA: TGTGCCAGCAGCTCTGAGTACAGGGCAGTTAGCACAGATACGCAGTATTTT

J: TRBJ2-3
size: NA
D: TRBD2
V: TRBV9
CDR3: CASSVAAGGTDTQYF
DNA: TGTGCCAGCAGCGTAGCAGCGGGGGGCACAGATACGCAGTATTTT

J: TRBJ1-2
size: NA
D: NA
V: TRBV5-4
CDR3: CASSPGGGLYGYTF
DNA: TGTGCCAGCAGCCCAGGAGGCGGGCTCTATGGCTACACCTTC

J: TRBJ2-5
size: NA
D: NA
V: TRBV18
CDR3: CASSSMRGQETQYF
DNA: TGTGCCAGCTCATCCATGCGGGGCCAAGAGACCCAGTACTTC

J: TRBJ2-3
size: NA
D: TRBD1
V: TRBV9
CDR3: CASSGGTAKPPDTQYF
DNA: TGTGCCAGCAGCGGAGGGACAGCGAAACCCCCAGATACGCAGTATTTT